These 15 T cell receptor beta chains share one sample of origin, sequenced in a study of blood T cells in healthy people across ages. For the second PCR, which ran for roughly 7 to 11 cycles, a sample-barcoded 5' primer and a J-beta primer mix were used. TCRdb re-called the 5' RACE reads through MiXCR, storing one row per CDR3 protein. The sample holds more than 800,000 distinct CDR3 sequences, 29% seen once. The sequenced sample consisted of blood. The receptors stem from a woman of 80 years or more in good health.

Details on this clonotype: One base away lies a much larger clone, so this may be a sequencing read error. The chain uses TRBV7-2 and TRBJ2-5, with D perhaps TRBD1 (6 bases). Germline CDR1 SGHTA, CDR2 FQGNSA. V lost 5 bases to trimming and J lost 4 bases, with 17 bases between them. CDR3 length: 15 amino acids. The chain's CDR3 is CASSRVGTQRETQYF. The CDR3 coding sequence is TGTGCCAGCAGCCGCGTCGGGACACAACGAGAGACCCAGTACTTC.

This clonotype has a count of ten or more. The chain recombines TRBV7-2 with TRBJ2-7; 10 bases are a match to TRBD2. The V gene's germline CDR1 is SGHTA and CDR2 FQGNSA. This CDR3 is built from 15 residues. The ends lost 5 bases at V and 4 bases at J; junction bases unmatched: 8. CDR3 sequence reads: CASSISGGALYEQYF. DNA of the CDR3: TGTGCCAGCAGCATAAGCGGGGGGGCGTTATACGAGCAGTACTTC.

The chain couples TRBV7-9 to TRBJ2-7, with D maybe TRBD2 (6 bases). Germline assignment: CDR1 SEHNR and CDR2 FQNEAQ (reference sequence). The CDR3 sequence is 13 residues long. The V end was cut by 4 bases, the J end by 4 bases, with 11 bases between. The CDR3 sequence: CASSSPGEYEQYF. Written as DNA, the CDR3 is TGTGCCAGCAGCTCGCCGGGGGAGTACGAGCAGTACTTC.

This clonotype was recorded many times. V is TRBV7-2 and J is TRBJ1-6, with D unclear. The CDR3 covers 16 residues. Per germline, CDR1 SGHTA and CDR2 FQGNSA. The V and J ends lost 2 bases and 2 bases respectively, with 10 bases between them. DNA for the CDR3: TGTGCCAGCAGCTTACCCCCTAGGGCCTATAATTCACCCCTCCACTTT. Residues: CASSLPPRAYNSPLHF.

Only a few counts were recorded for this clonotype. The rearrangement uses TRBV7-2 and TRBJ1-5; 10 nucleotides line up with TRBD1. Per germline, CDR1 SGHTA and CDR2 FQGNSA. The CDR3 extends over 15 amino acids. Germline trimming cut 7 bases from V and 4 bases from J; bases unmatched to any gene: 7. The CDR3: CASTPTGGANQPQHF. The CDR3 nucleotides read TGTGCCAGCACCCCGACAGGGGGCGCGAATCAGCCCCAGCATTTT.

This chain uses TRBV9 with TRBJ1-5; 9 nucleotides match TRBD1. CDR1 is SGDLS, CDR2 YYNGEE, per germline. The ends lost 2 bases at V and 4 bases at J; junction bases unmatched: 4. The CDR3 runs to 15 residues. DNA for the CDR3: TGTGCCAGCAGCGTTGGACAGGGGACGAATCAGCCCCAGCATTTT. The encoded protein is CASSVGQGTNQPQHF.

This clonotype was seen more than once but under ten times. This may stem from a read error, because a much larger clone lies one nucleotide away. The rearrangement joins TRBV20-1 to TRBJ2-1; a possible D gene is TRBD2 (6 bases). The CDR3 contains 15 residues. Germline loops: CDR1 DFQATT, CDR2 SNEGSKA (reference sequence). The germline V and J ends were trimmed by 0 bases and 0 bases, with 9 bases remaining between them. Written as DNA, the CDR3 is TGCAGTGCTAGAGATGGGAGGCCCTCCTACAATGAGCAGTTCTTC. Its protein is CSARDGRPSYNEQFF.

This clonotype was counted ten times or more. V gene TRBV18 combines with J gene TRBJ2-1; 9 bases fit TRBD2. The CDR3 spans 16 residues. After removal of 3 bases from V and 0 bases from J, the junction contained 3 bases not matched to a gene. Germline V CDR1 and CDR2: KGHSH, LQKENI. CDR3 residues: CASSPSGGVSYNEQFF. In DNA, the CDR3 is TGTGCCAGCTCACCTAGCGGGGGAGTCTCCTACAATGAGCAGTTCTTC. The full variable domain, its missing parts supplied by reference TRBV18 and TRBJ2-1, is NAGVMQNPRHLVRRRGQEARLRCSPMKGHSHVYWYRQLPEEGLKFMVYLQKENIIDESGMPKERFSAEFPKEGPSILRIQQVVRGDSAAYFCASSPSGGVSYNEQFFGPGTRLTVL.

Regarding this clonotype: The junction does not match germline at one end; this may be a read error. The chain has TRBV9 and TRBJ1-6; the D gene is possibly TRBD1 (5 bases). The CDR3 extends over 15 amino acids. The germline CDR1 and CDR2 sequences are SGDLS and YYNGEE. Here the CDR3 reads CASSVRDPYNSSLHF. The CDR3 nucleotides read TGTGCCAGCAGCGTCCGGGACCCCTATAATTCATCCCTCCACTTT.

The chain employs TRBV12-3 or TRBV12-4 and TRBJ1-1, with 9 positions matching TRBD1. J gave up 1 base and V 8 bases, and 11 bases lay outside the gene matches. The CDR3 extends over 16 amino acids. CDR3 bases: TGTGCCAGCGGCAAACAGGGGGCGTTCCCGAACACTGAAGCTTTCTTT. Translating it yields CASGKQGAFPNTEAFF.

The V gene is TRBV20-1, the J gene TRBJ1-2; 8 nucleotides agree with TRBD1. With V trimmed by 3 bases and J by 4 bases, 4 bases remained unmatched. Germline lookup yields CDR1 DFQATT and CDR2 SNEGSKA (reference sequence). The CDR3 has 13 residues. CDR3 sequence reads: CSARTTGVYGYTF. Written as DNA, the CDR3 is TGCAGTGCTAGGACGACAGGGGTCTATGGCTACACCTTC.

A word on this clonotype: This clone may be a read error of a much larger clone one base away. V and J are TRBV5-4 and TRBJ2-1, with D possibly TRBD1 on 7 matching bases. The CDR3 is 16 amino acids. Per the germline V gene, CDR1 is SGHNT and CDR2 is YYREEE (reference sequence). CDR3 region: CAGSLKQGRSYNEQFF. CDR3 nucleotides: TGTGCCGGCAGCTTAAAACAGGGGAGGTCCTACAATGAGCAGTTCTTC. The entire variable domain, with the rest obtained from reference TRBV5-4 and TRBJ2-1, is as follows: ETGVTQSPTHLIKTRGQQVTLRCSSQSGHNTVSWYQQALGQGPQFIFQYYREEENGRGNFPPRFSGLQFPNYSSELNVNALELDDSALYLCAGSLKQGRSYNEQFFGPGTRLTVL.

This clonotype was counted ten times or more. This rearrangement joins TRBV7-2 to TRBJ1-5; 9 bases are shared with TRBD1. The CDR3 totals 16 residues. Germline V lookup: CDR1 SGHTA, CDR2 FQGNSA. Trimming removed 0 bases from V and 5 bases from J; junction bases left unmatched: 5. CDR3 in DNA: TGTGCCAGCAGCTTAGCAGGGACAGGGTCCGATCAGCCCCAGCATTTT. Translation: CASSLAGTGSDQPQHF.

A remark on this clonotype: The CDR3 carries no conserved terminal phenylalanine or tryptophan, so it likely arises from a read error. This chain uses TRBV5-1 with TRBJ2-4; a weak D match, TRBD1 (5 bases). The better agreement between TRBJ2-7 and the DNA end casts doubt on the J call. The CDR3 sequence is 15 residues long. Germline V gene lookup returns CDR1 SGHRS and CDR2 YFSETQ. The CDR3 nucleotides are TGCGCCAGCAGCCTAATGACAGTGAGAAGGGCCGAGCAGTACCTC. It encodes CASSLMTVRRAEQYL.

The CDR3 loop reads CSARDSGTPRDEQYF. The CDR3 coding sequence is TGCAGTGCTAGAGATAGCGGGACGCCGAGGGACGAGCAGTACTTC. The chain uses TRBV20-1 and TRBJ2-7; 8 bases agree with TRBD2. V was pared by 0 bases and J by 5 bases, with 9 bases of the junction left unmatched. Germline CDR1 reads DFQATT; CDR2 reads SNEGSKA (reference sequence). The CDR3 contains 15 residues.